This T cell receptor beta chain was observed in a study of T cells after yellow fever vaccination. V shed 5 bases and J shed 4 bases, with 18 bases lying between them. Germline V gene sequence: CDR1 KGHSH, CDR2 LQKENI. This CDR3 is built from 16 residues. Study results and limitations: A small share of clonotypes appeared in both CD4 and CD8 compartments.

As for this clonotype: The antigen is unknown.

TCRdb redid the calling of the 5' RACE reads with MiXCR, one entry per CDR3 protein. This table has nearly 550,000 distinct CDR3 sequences, over 15% appearing once. This sample comprised PBMCs, obtained 15 days after the yellow fever booster vaccination. The V gene is TRBV18, the J gene TRBJ2-4; D not certain. This clonotype originated in a man aged 25-40 years who received the YFV17D yellow fever vaccine. The CDR3 spells CASSTAKENWKNIQYF. The CDR3 bases are TGTGCCAGCTCAACAGCCAAAGAGAACTGGAAAAACATTCAGTACTTC. The whole variable domain, remainder taken from reference TRBV18 and TRBJ2-4, is NAGVMQNPRHLVRRRGQEARLRCSPMKGHSHVYWYRQLPEEGLKFMVYLQKENIIDESGMPKERFSAEFPKEGPSILRIQQVVRGDSAAYFCASSTAKENWKNIQYFGAGTRLSVL.